This TCR beta chain was captured by sequencing in a study of identical twins. TCRdb fed the 5' RACE reads into MiXCR, producing one record per CDR3 protein. The sample records about 720,000 distinct CDR3 sequences, roughly 8% being singletons. All of the donors were Caucasians in good health. This clonotype was counted at least ten times. Its antigen is still unknown. Broader study findings: Models underpredicted monozygotic twin sharing of out-of-frame TCR alpha. The study reached conclusions through statistical analysis that was cross-sectional, not following the same donors. Clonotypes of the beta chain that were abundant in cord blood carried fewer insertions (memory repertoires showed none).

Per germline, CDR1 SQVTM and CDR2 ANQGSEA. This CDR3 is 14 amino acids long. V was cut by 4 bases and J by 2 bases, with 13 bases left in between. Another study also made use of these data, one on yellow fever vaccine responses in identical twins.

The chain recombines TRBV29-1 with TRBJ2-3; TRBD1 might be the D (6 bases). The TCR was taken from a woman aged 18-30 years in good health. Sequencing was done on a sample of PBMCs. The CDR3 loop reads CSVVGKGHTDTQYF. The CDR3 DNA is TGCAGCGTTGTGGGGAAGGGACACACAGATACGCAGTATTTT.